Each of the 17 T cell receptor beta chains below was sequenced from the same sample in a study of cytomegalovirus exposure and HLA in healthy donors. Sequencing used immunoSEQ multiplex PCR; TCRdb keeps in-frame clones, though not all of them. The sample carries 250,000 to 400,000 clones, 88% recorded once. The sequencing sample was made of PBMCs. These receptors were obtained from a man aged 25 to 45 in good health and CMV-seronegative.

CDR3 bases: TGTGCCAGCAGCCCCGGGATAAACACCGGGGAGCTGTTTTTT. It yields the protein CASSPGINTGELFF. The chain couples TRBV5-4 to TRBJ2-2, with D perhaps matching TRBD2 (5 bases). Trimming took 4 bases from V and 2 from J, leaving 9 bases between them. Germline loops: CDR1 SGHNT, CDR2 YYREEE (reference sequence). CDR3 size: 14 residues.

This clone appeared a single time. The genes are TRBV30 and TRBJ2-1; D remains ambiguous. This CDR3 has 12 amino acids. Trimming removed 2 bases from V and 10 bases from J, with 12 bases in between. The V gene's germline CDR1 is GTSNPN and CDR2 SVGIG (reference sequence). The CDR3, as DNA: TGTGCCTGGAGTCGCGCGGCGCCCGAGCAGTTCTTC. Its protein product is CAWSRAAPEQFF.

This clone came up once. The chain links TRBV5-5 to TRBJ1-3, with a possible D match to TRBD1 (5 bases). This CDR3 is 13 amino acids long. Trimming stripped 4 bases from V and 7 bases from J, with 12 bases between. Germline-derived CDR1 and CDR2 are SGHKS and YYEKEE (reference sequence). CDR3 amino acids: CASSPLGGNTIYF. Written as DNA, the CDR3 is TGTGCCAGCAGCCCCTTGGGGGGGAACACCATATATTTT. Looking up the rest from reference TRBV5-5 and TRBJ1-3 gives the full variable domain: DAGVTQSPTHLIKTRGQQVTLRCSPISGHKSVSWYQQVLGQGPQFIFQYYEKEERGRGNFPDRFSARQFPNYSSELNVNALLLGDSALYLCASSPLGGNTIYFGEGSWLTVV.

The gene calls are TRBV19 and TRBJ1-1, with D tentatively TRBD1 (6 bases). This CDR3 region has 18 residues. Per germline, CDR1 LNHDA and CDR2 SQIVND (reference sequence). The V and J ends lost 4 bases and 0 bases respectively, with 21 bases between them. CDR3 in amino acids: CASSKTGGRVIMNTEAFF. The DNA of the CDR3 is TGTGCCAGTAGTAAGACCGGGGGGCGAGTGATCATGAACACTGAAGCTTTCTTT.

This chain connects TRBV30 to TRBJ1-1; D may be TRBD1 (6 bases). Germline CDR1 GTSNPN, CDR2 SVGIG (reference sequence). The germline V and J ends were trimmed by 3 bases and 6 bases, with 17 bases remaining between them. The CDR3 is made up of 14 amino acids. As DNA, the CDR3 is TGTGCCTGGAGCTCTAGGGACACCAATGCTGAAGCTTTCTTT. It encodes CAWSSRDTNAEAFF.

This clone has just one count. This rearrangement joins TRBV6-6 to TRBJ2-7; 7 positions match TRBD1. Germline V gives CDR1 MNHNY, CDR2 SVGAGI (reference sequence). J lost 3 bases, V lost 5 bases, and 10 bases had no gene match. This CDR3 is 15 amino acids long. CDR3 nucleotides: TGTGCCAGCAGTGCAGACCGGGACAGAAACTACGAGCAGTACTTC. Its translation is CASSADRDRNYEQYF.

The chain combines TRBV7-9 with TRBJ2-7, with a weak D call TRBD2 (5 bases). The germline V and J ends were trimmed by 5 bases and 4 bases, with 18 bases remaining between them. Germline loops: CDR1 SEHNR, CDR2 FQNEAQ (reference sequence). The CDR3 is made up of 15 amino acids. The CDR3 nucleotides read TGTGCCAGCAGCCAACCCCGTGAGGGCGAGTACGAGCAGTACTTC. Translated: CASSQPREGEYEQYF.

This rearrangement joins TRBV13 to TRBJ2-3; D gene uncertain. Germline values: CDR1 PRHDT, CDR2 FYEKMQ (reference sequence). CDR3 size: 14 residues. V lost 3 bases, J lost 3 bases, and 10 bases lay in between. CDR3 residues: CASSFGLVTDTQYF. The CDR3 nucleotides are TGTGCCAGCAGCTTTGGCCTTGTGACAGATACGCAGTATTTT.

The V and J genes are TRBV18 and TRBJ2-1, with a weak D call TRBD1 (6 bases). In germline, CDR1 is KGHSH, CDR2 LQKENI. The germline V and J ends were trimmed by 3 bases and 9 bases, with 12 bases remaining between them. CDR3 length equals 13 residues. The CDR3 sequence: CASSPLGATEQFF. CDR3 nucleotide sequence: TGTGCCAGCTCACCGTTGGGGGCCACTGAGCAGTTCTTC. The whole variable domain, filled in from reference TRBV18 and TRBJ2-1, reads NAGVMQNPRHLVRRRGQEARLRCSPMKGHSHVYWYRQLPEEGLKFMVYLQKENIIDESGMPKERFSAEFPKEGPSILRIQQVVRGDSAAYFCASSPLGATEQFFGPGTRLTVL.

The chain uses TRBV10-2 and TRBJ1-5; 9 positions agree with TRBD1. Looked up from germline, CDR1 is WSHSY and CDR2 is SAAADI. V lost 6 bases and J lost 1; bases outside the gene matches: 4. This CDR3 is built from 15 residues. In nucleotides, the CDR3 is TGCGCCAGCAGGGACAGGGGAGGAAGCAATCAGCCCCAGCATTTT. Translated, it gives CASRDRGGSNQPQHF.

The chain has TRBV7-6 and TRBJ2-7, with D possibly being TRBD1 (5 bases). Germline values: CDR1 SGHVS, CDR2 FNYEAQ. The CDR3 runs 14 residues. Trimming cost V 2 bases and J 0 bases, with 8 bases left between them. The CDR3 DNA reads TGTGCCAGCAGCTTAATTGACAGCTCCTACGAGCAGTACTTC. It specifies CASSLIDSSYEQYF.

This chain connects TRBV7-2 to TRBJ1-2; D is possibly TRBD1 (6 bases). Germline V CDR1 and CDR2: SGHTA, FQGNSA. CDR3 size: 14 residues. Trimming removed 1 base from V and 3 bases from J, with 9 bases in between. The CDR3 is CASSLDNRDYGYTF. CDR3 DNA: TGTGCCAGCAGCTTAGATAACAGGGACTATGGCTACACCTTC.

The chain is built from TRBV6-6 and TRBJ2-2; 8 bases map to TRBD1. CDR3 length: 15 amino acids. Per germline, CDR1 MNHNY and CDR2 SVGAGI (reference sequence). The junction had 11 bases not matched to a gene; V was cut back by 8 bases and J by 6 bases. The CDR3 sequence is CASESAGGSSGELFF. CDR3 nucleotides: TGTGCCAGCGAATCGGCAGGGGGCTCATCCGGGGAGCTGTTTTTT.

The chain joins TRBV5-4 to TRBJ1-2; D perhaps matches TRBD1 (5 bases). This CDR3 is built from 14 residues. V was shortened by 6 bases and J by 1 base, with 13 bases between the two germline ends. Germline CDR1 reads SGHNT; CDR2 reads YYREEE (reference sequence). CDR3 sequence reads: CASTAGRYNYGYTF. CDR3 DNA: TGTGCCAGCACCGCAGGGAGGTATAACTATGGCTACACCTTC. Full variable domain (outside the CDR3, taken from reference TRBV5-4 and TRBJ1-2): ETGVTQSPTHLIKTRGQQVTLRCSSQSGHNTVSWYQQALGQGPQFIFQYYREEENGRGNFPPRFSGLQFPNYSSELNVNALELDDSALYLCASTAGRYNYGYTFGSGTRLTVV.

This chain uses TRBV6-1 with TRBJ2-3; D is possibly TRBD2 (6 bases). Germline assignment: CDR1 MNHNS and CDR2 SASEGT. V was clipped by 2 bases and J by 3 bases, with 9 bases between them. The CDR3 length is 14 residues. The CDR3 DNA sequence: TGTGCCAGCAGTGAATGGGAGGTAACAGATACGCAGTATTTT. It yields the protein CASSEWEVTDTQYF.

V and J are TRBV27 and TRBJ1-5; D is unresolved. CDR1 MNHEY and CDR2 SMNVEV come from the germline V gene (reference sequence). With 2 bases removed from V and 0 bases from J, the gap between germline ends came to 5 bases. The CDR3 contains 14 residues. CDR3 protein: CASSLASSNQPQHF. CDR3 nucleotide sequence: TGTGCCAGCAGTTTAGCGAGTAGCAATCAGCCCCAGCATTTT.

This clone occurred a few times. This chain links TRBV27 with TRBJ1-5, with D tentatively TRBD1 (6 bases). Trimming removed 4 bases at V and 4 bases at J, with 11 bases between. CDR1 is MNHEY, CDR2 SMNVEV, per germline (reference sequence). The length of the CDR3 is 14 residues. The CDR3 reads CASSSTGSNQPQHF. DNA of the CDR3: TGTGCCAGCAGTTCAACAGGGAGTAATCAGCCCCAGCATTTT.